Listed here is a single TCR beta chain. Antigen specificity is unknown. The data were obtained in a study of cytomegalovirus exposure and HLA in healthy donors. The overall study: HLA-typed donors contributed approximately 92 million unique TCRs, which were held in an early data release. Findings of the study overall: In the analysis, some V segments, TRBV6-2 and TRBV6-3 included, were excluded as indistinguishable. Other equally common chains were less clonally expanded than HLA-associated TCR beta chains, a later analysis showed.

The CDR3 spans 14 residues. V dropped 5 bases and J dropped 4; count of bases not matched to a gene: 3. Germline assignment: CDR1 MRHNA and CDR2 SNTAGT. The PCR used 60 Vbeta and 13 Jbeta primers. In the original analysis: The authors later counted 65 million to 90 million unique TCR beta chains, around 9.9 million of them shared. TCRdb's copy holds only in-frame clones and misses some; the assay was immunoSEQ multiplex PCR. The V and J calls and clone size were taken over from that table, and D and trimming were inferred from the DNA. The sample contains more than 95,000 clones, around 75% of which appear only once.

The rearrangement links TRBV6-4 to TRBJ2-3, with 10 positions matching TRBD1. The material sequenced was PBMCs. This TCR derives from a man aged 25 to 40 in good health and CMV-seronegative. The CDR3: CASSSTGGPDTQYF. CDR3 DNA sequence: TGTGCCAGCAGTTCGACAGGGGGCCCAGATACGCAGTATTTT.